This T cell receptor beta chain came from a study of identical twins. TCRdb reprocessed the 5' RACE reads with MiXCR, giving one entry per CDR3 protein. The data show roughly 190,000 distinct CDR3 sequences, 15% to 20% seen once. This clonotype came up a few times. Every one of the donors was a healthy Caucasian. Germline loops: CDR1 PRHDT, CDR2 FYEKMQ (reference sequence). Deletions cut 1 base from V and 10 bases from J, with 19 bases between. CDR3 length equals 15 residues. These data also formed part of another study, on T cells expressing NK-cell markers.

The chain uses TRBV13 and TRBJ1-1, with D uncertain. The sample was CD8+ T cells sorted from blood. The source of this sequence is a woman between 18 and 30 years old in good health. CDR3 nucleotide sequence: TGTGCCAGCAGCTTAGCTACAGAACGCCCTGGTGGAGCTTTCTTT. Translation gives CASSLATERPGGAFF.